This entry lists 7 T cell receptor beta chains sequenced from one sample in a study of blood T cell repertoires in COVID-19. Measured with immunoSEQ multiplex PCR; TCRdb has only the in-frame clones, and not every one. The table has around 200,000 clones, 83% seen once. The specimen was peripheral blood. The receptors stem from a woman aged 40 to 55 with active or convalescent COVID-19.

V and J are TRBV6-4 and TRBJ2-5, with 10 bases aligning to TRBD2. With 1 base clipped from V and 5 bases from J, the junction kept 10 bases outside the gene matches. The CDR3 consists of 17 residues. CDR1 is MRHNA, CDR2 SNTAGT, per germline. The CDR3 nucleotides are TGTGCCAGCAGTGACTACCCTAGCGGGGGCCCTCGGGAGACCCAGTACTTC. Translation gives CASSDYPSGGPRETQYF.

The chain joins TRBV19 to TRBJ1-4; 8 nucleotides line up with TRBD1. The J segment lost 11 bases and the V segment lost 5 bases, leaving 13 bases of the junction unmatched. The CDR3 is made up of 15 amino acids. The germline V gene has CDR1 LNHDA and CDR2 SQIVND (reference sequence). CDR3 coding DNA: TGTGCCAGTAGTCCGGGTAGGGGGACAGGAGAGAAACTGTTTTTT. It is translated as CASSPGRGTGEKLFF.

V gene TRBV7-6 combines with J gene TRBJ2-1, with D unclear. The V end lost 1 base, the J end lost 7 bases, and 8 bases lay between the germline ends. CDR1 is SGHVS, CDR2 FNYEAQ, per germline. The CDR3 consists of 13 residues. CDR3 sequence (DNA): TGTGCCAGCAGCTTAGGACTTTCGAATGAGCAGTTCTTC. It yields the protein CASSLGLSNEQFF.

The chain has TRBV3-1 (or the pseudogene TRBV3-2) and TRBJ2-7; TRBD2 matches 9 bases. There are 14 residues in the CDR3. The ends lost 3 bases at V and 7 bases at J; junction bases unmatched: 7. Germline values: CDR1 LGHDT, CDR2 YNNKEL (reference sequence). The CDR3 sequence: CASSQAAGGGEQYF. In nucleotides, the CDR3 is TGTGCCAGCAGCCAGGCAGCGGGGGGAGGAGAGCAGTACTTC.

The DNA of the CDR3 is TGTGCCAGCAGCGTAGGACAGCTCTCTGGAAACACCATATATTTT. The encoded protein is CASSVGQLSGNTIYF. The rearrangement uses TRBV9 and TRBJ1-3, with D tentatively TRBD1 (5 bases). Germline V gene sequence: CDR1 SGDLS, CDR2 YYNGEE. V was cut by 0 bases and J by 0 bases, with 7 bases left in between. The length of the CDR3 is 15 residues.

This clone was picked up a small number of times. This chain links TRBV5-4 with TRBJ1-2; 7 nucleotides agree with TRBD1. The CDR3 consists of 15 residues. CDR1 is SGHNT and CDR2 is YYREEE in the germline V gene (reference sequence). Trimming cost V 3 bases and J 6 bases; bases outside gene matches: 11. The CDR3 DNA sequence: TGTGCCAGCAGCTCCCTTACCCGACAGGGTGATGGCTACACCTTC. Protein sequence: CASSSLTRQGDGYTF.

The V call is TRBV5-1, the J call TRBJ2-5; the D gene is possibly TRBD2 (7 bases). CDR3 size: 15 residues. Trimming took off 7 bases at V and 0 bases at J, with 16 bases between the two ends. Per the germline V gene, CDR1 is SGHRS and CDR2 is YFSETQ. The CDR3 loop reads CASRPGGANQETQYF. The CDR3, as DNA: TGCGCCAGCCGCCCGGGGGGCGCTAACCAAGAGACCCAGTACTTC.